These 5 T cell receptor beta chains were sequenced from one sample in a study of technical replicates of blood from several donors. The repertoire was sequenced with immunoSEQ multiplex PCR; TCRdb's copy has only in-frame clones and lacks some. The table records tens of thousands of clones, roughly nine tenths of them present only once. What was sequenced was T cells isolated from PBMCs. These receptors were collected from a human donor in good health.

The V call is TRBV2, the J call TRBJ2-7; D is possibly TRBD2 (6 bases). V was trimmed by 3 bases and J by 2 bases, leaving 11 bases between them. The CDR3 runs to 14 residues. Germline CDR1 is SNHLY and CDR2 is FYNNEI. CDR3 region: CASSDPGVAYEQYF. CDR3 DNA: TGTGCCAGCAGTGACCCGGGAGTGGCCTACGAGCAGTACTTC. Combining the CDR3 with reference TRBV2 and TRBJ2-7 gives the whole variable domain EPEVTQTPSHQVTQMGQEVILRCVPISNHLYFYWYRQILGQKVEFLVSFYNNEISEKSEIFDDQFSVERPDGSNFTLKIRSTKLEDSAMYFCASSDPGVAYEQYFGPGTRLTVT.

The rearrangement links TRBV30 to TRBJ2-3, with 8 bases aligning to TRBD1. V was pared by 2 bases and J by 4 bases, with 5 bases of the junction left unmatched. Looked up from germline, CDR1 is GTSNPN and CDR2 is SVGIG (reference sequence). CDR3 length equals 14 residues. The CDR3 sequence: CAWSITGGPDTQYF. In DNA form, the CDR3 reads TGTGCCTGGAGTATAACAGGGGGTCCAGATACGCAGTATTTT.

CDR3 in amino acids: CASSVTSAGTDTQYF. The CDR3 coding sequence is TGTGCCAGCAGCGTGACTAGCGCGGGCACAGATACGCAGTATTTT. This chain joins TRBV7-3 and TRBJ2-3; 8 bases fit TRBD2. With V trimmed by 5 bases and J by 1 base, 5 bases remained unmatched. CDR3 length: 15 residues. CDR1 is SGHTA, CDR2 FQGTGA, per germline.

The V call is TRBV6-6, the J call TRBJ2-5; possible D gene TRBD2, 6 bases. CDR3 length: 15 amino acids. Germline values: CDR1 MNHNY, CDR2 SVGAGI (reference sequence). V was trimmed by 2 bases and J by 7 bases, leaving 17 bases between them. The CDR3 DNA follows: TGTGCCAGCAGTTACGGGACTGCCCAGTCGTGGACCCAGTACTTC. This encodes CASSYGTAQSWTQYF.

The chain recombines TRBV4-1 with TRBJ1-2; unclear D gene. With 1 base removed from V and 8 bases from J, the gap between germline ends came to 11 bases. The germline CDR1 and CDR2 sequences are MGHRA and YSYEKL. This CDR3 is 13 amino acids long. CDR3 nucleotides: TGCGCCAGCAGCCAAGTCACGGGTAGCGGCTACACCTTC. Translating gives CASSQVTGSGYTF.